This T cell receptor beta chain stems from a study of OX40 agonist ivuxolimab in advanced cancers. With respect to the entire study: The costimulatory receptor OX40 (CD134) was targeted by ivuxolimab, a fully human IgG2 agonistic monoclonal antibody. Intravenous ivuxolimab was administered to patients every 2 weeks at six dose levels: 0.01, 0.1, 0.3, 1.5, 3 and 10 mg/kg. Of the 50 or so patients in dose escalation, 19 had hepatocellular carcinoma, around 15 had melanoma, 9 had renal cell carcinoma and 9 had head and neck cancer. In the dose-escalation cohort, 82.7% of patients were male, and the mean age was 60 years with a range of about 20 to 80. Prior anti-PD-1, anti-PD-L1 or anti-CTLA-4 therapy was permitted, and checkpoint inhibitors had been received by 30% to 40% of dose-escalation patients. Partial responses occurred in three dose-escalation patients: two with cutaneous melanoma and one with hepatocellular carcinoma. The point of sequencing TCRbeta in the periphery was to test whether ivuxolimab changed TCR sequence diversity and drove clonal T-cell expansion. The paper covers the monotherapy dose-escalation part of the phase I ivuxolimab trial, which included N of about 50 patients. Broader findings and caveats from the paper: Antigen specificity was not determined for the clonally expanded peripheral T cells. Low levels of normalized T-cell clonal expansion were also seen in some nonresponding patients. In partial responders in the 0.1-3.0 mg/kg groups, normalized peripheral clonal expansion was found to be among the lowest, especially among CD8+ T cells. After ivuxolimab, CD8+ T cells had more expanded clones than CD4+ T cells on average. At doses of 0.1 to 3.0 mg/kg, clonal expansion of both CD4+ and CD8+ blood T cells was observed from baseline to week 6.

To sequence the TCRbeta CDR3 region, genomic DNA was isolated from the sorted cells. TCRbeta CDR3 regions were sequenced using the immunoSEQ Assay. Held by TCRdb, this immuneACCESS table contains in-frame sequences only and omits some clones. Under half of the omission traces to an unresolved V gene where checked; the cause of the rest is unknown. This sample gives 72,000 or so clones in total; almost 90% of them show up just once. Around 0.86% of the sample lies in the top ten. This clone was counted a few times. Its antigen is still unknown. No qualities accompany the bases; no much larger clone lies one base away. The trial excluded patients who had a history of autoimmune disease or who were on systemic immunosuppression. Peripheral blood for TCR sequencing was drawn from every dose cohort at baseline, at cycle 4 day 1 and at cycle 7 day 1. Samples were obtained from an open-label, multicenter, first-in-human phase I dose-escalation trial of ivuxolimab. Adults with locally advanced or metastatic head and neck squamous cell, hepatocellular, melanoma or renal cell carcinoma were enrolled in the trial. Before TCR sequencing, CD4+ T cells and CD8+ T cells from peripheral blood were sorted into separate populations.

The CDR3 spans 14 residues, from the cysteine through the phenylalanine. Only the CDR3 DNA stays, 42 bases, in frame from base 1. From a lookup of the germline V gene, CDR1 and CDR2 are MNHNS and SASEGT. The germline V end is reduced by 7 bases and the J end by 2 bases; junction bases left unmatched: 7. The rearrangement joined TRBV6-1 to TRBJ2-7, with 8 bases matching TRBD1. Sequences were derived from CD4+ or CD8+ T cells sorted from blood, sampled in a trial of the OX40 agonist ivuxolimab. The receptor comes from an adult with an advanced solid tumor such as melanoma, head and neck, liver or kidney cancer. The nucleotides read TGTGCCAGCATTAGCGGACAGGGAACCTACGAGCAGTACTTC. It translates as CASISGQGTYEQYF.